The following is a T cell receptor beta chain sequence with its context. TCRdb's copy holds only in-frame clones and misses some; the assay was immunoSEQ multiplex PCR. The sample includes around 260,000 clones, about nine tenths seen only once; the top ten take 0.94%. This sample stems from a study of blood T cell repertoires in COVID-19. The germline gives CDR1 SGHDT, CDR2 YYEEEE. The CDR3 contains 12 residues. V gave up 1 base and J gave up 7 bases, with 3 bases separating them. This rearrangement joins TRBV5-6 to TRBJ1-6; the D is unclear. The sample comprised peripheral blood. The sequence derives from a woman in her thirties or forties who had recovered from COVID-19. The CDR3 nucleotides read TGTGCCAGCAGCTTGCCAAATTCACCCCTCCACTTT. This codes for CASSLPNSPLHF.